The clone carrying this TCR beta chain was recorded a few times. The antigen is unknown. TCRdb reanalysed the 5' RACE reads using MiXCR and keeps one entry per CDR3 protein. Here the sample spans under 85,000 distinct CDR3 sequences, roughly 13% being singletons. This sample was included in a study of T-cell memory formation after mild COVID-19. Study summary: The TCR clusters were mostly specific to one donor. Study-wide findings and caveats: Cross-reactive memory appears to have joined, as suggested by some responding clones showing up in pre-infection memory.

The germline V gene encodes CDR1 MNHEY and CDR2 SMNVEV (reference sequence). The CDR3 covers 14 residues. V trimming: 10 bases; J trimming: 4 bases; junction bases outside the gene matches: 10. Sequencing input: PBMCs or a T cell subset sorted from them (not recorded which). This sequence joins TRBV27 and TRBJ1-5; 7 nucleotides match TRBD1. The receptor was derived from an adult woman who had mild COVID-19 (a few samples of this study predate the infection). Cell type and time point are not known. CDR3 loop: CATTPTGANQPQHF. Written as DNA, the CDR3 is TGTGCCACCACCCCAACAGGGGCAAATCAGCCCCAGCATTTT.